This entry is about one T cell receptor beta chain. Its target is unknown. This sample stems from a study of cytomegalovirus exposure and HLA in healthy donors. Study-wide points: The later analysis indicated that the majority of CMV-associated TCR beta chains appeared HLA-restricted. Some V segments, including TRBV6-2 and TRBV6-3, were excluded as indistinguishable. Some highly shared sequence variants likely arose as a pipeline artifact.

Both 60 Vbeta primers and 13 Jbeta primers went into the PCR. The data were produced by immunoSEQ multiplex PCR, yet TCRdb's version contains in-frame clones alone and is incomplete. The table has more than 85,000 clones, 75% to 85% seen once; the top ten hold roughly 6.1%. After removal of 1 base from V and 0 bases from J, the junction contained 6 bases not matched to a gene. The CDR3 covers 17 residues. Germline V gene data show CDR1 as LNHNV and CDR2 as YYDKDF (reference sequence). The rearrangement links TRBV15 to TRBJ2-1; 7 nucleotides match TRBD2. The sequenced material came from PBMCs. The sequence was collected from a man aged 18 to 29 in good health and CMV-seronegative. The CDR3 spells CATSRGLTSDSYNEQFF. CDR3 bases: TGTGCCACCAGCAGAGGCCTTACTAGCGACTCCTACAATGAGCAGTTCTTC. Full variable domain (missing parts from reference TRBV15 and TRBJ2-1): DAMVIQNPRYQVTQFGKPVTLSCSQTLNHNVMYWYQQKSSQAPKLLFHYYDKDFNNEADTPDNFQSRRPNTSFCFLDIRSPGLGDTAMYLCATSRGLTSDSYNEQFFGPGTRLTVL.